The subject of this entry is one T cell receptor beta chain. These data come from a study of control samples from healthy donors and cancer patients. Libraries were prepared by immunoSEQ multiplex PCR; TCRdb keeps only in-frame clonotypes and omits some of them. Among 50,000 to 55,000 clones listed, 95% were seen once. The sequence derives from a man aged 25 to 45 in good health. The sequenced sample was blood.

The CDR3 DNA reads as TGCGCCAGCAGCCTCGGACAGCTCAATGAAAAACTGTTTTTT. Its protein product is CASSLGQLNEKLFF. V is TRBV5-1 and J is TRBJ1-4, with TRBD1 as a possible D gene (6 bases). The CDR3 consists of 14 residues. Germline values: CDR1 SGHRS, CDR2 YFSETQ. V dropped 4 bases and J dropped 5 bases, with 12 bases sitting between them.